This T cell receptor (beta chain) is from a study of CD8 T cells in ankylosing spondylitis. One entry per CDR3 protein, called by TCRdb with MiXCR from the 5' RACE reads. The sample yields roughly 700,000 distinct CDR3 sequences, under 20% seen once. In regard to this clonotype: The antigen is not known.

Study-wide findings and caveats: Apparently characteristic of ankylosing spondylitis blood was a TCR beta motif (under ten highly homologous variants).

This CDR3 region has 17 residues. V shed 5 bases and J shed 0 bases, with 16 bases lying between them. Germline V gene data show CDR1 as SEHNR and CDR2 as FQNEAQ (reference sequence). The sequence was obtained from a male donor with ankylosing spondylitis. The chain couples TRBV7-9 to TRBJ1-4; maybe TRBD1 (6 bases). The sample comprised blood, either unsorted or a sorted T cell fraction (not recorded which). The CDR3 is CASSDLGRGATNEKLFF. CDR3 nucleotides: TGTGCCAGCAGCGACCTCGGCAGGGGCGCAACTAATGAAAAACTGTTTTTT.